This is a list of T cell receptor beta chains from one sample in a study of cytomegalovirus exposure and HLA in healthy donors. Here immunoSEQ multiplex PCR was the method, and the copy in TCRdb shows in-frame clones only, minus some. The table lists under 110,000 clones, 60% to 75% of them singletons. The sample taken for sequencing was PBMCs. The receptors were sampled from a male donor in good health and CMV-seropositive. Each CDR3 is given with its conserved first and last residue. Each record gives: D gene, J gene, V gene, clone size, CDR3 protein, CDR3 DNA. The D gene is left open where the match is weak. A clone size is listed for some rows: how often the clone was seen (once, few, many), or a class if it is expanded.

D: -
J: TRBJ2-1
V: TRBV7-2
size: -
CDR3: CASSLVLGGNEQFF
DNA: TGTGCCAGCAGCTTAGTTTTGGGAGGAAATGAGCAGTTCTTC

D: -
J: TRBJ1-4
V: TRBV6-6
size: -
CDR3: CASTTRSATNEKLFF
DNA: TGTGCCAGCACCACACGATCTGCAACTAATGAAAAACTGTTTTTT

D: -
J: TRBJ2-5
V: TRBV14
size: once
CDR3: CASSLGQFRQETQYF
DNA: TGTGCCAGCAGCCTTGGACAGTTTAGACAAGAGACCCAGTACTTC

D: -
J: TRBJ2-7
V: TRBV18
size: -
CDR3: CASSPETVGYEQYF
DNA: TGTGCCAGCTCACCAGAGACAGTGGGTTACGAGCAGTACTTC

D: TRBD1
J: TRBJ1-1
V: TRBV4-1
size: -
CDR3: CASSPRTGPNTEAFF
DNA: TGCGCCAGCAGCCCAAGGACAGGCCCGAACACTGAAGCTTTCTTT

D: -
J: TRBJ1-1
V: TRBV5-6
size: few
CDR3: CASTLGYVGGLTEAFF
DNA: TGTGCCAGCACACTGGGGTACGTGGGAGGCCTTACTGAAGCTTTCTTT

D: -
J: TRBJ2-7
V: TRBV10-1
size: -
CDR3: CASSGNPPRGPSRDEQYF
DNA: TGCGCCAGCAGTGGAAACCCCCCCAGGGGCCCTTCTAGGGACGAGCAGTACTTC

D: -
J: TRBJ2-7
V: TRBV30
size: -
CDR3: CAWTDRYEQYF
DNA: TGTGCCTGGACAGACAGATACGAGCAGTACTTC

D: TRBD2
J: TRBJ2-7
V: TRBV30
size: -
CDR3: CAWSRTSGVKEQYF
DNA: TGTGCCTGGAGTCGGACTAGCGGGGTTAAAGAGCAGTACTTC

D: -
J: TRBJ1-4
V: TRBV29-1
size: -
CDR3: CSGRGGQGGEKLFF
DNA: TGCAGCGGCCGCGGCGGCCAGGGCGGTGAAAAACTGTTTTTT

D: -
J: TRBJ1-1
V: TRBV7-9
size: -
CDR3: CSSSLGGEGTEAFF
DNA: TGTTCCAGCAGCTTAGGAGGGGAGGGCACTGAAGCTTTCTTT

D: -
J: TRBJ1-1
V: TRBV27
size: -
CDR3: CASRATGMNTEAFF
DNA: TGTGCCAGCAGAGCTACAGGGATGAACACTGAAGCTTTCTTT

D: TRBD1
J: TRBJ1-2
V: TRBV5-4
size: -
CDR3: CASSPPKTGGVEGYTF
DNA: TGTGCCAGCAGCCCTCCGAAGACAGGGGGCGTTGAAGGCTACACCTTC

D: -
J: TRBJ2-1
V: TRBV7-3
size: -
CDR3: CASSSGNEQFF
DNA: TGTGCCAGCAGTTCAGGGAATGAGCAGTTCTTC

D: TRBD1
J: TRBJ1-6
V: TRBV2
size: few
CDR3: CASSRTGGNSPLHF
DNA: TGTGCCAGCAGTAGGACAGGGGGCAATTCACCCCTCCACTTT

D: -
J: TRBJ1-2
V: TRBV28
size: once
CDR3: CASSSQAEGYGYTF
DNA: TGTGCCAGCAGTTCCCAAGCAGAGGGCTATGGCTACACCTTC

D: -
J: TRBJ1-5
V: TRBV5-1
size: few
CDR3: CASSLDPWGDTQPQHF
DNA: TGCGCCAGCAGCTTGGATCCGTGGGGGGATACTCAGCCCCAGCATTTT

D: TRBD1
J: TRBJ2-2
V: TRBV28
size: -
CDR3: CASSNRGRVGELFF
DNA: TGTGCCAGCAGTAACAGGGGGCGCGTCGGGGAGCTGTTTTTT

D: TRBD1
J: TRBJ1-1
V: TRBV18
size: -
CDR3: CASSAGQVNTEAFF
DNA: TGTGCCAGCTCAGCGGGACAGGTGAACACTGAAGCTTTCTTT

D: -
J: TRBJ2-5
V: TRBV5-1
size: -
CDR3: CASSLAGDRETQYF
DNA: TGCGCCAGCAGCTTGGCAGGGGATCGGGAGACCCAGTACTTC

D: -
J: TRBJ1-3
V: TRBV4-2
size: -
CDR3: CASSQPAGSSGNTIYF
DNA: TGTGCCAGCAGCCAACCGGCGGGGAGCTCTGGAAACACCATATATTTT